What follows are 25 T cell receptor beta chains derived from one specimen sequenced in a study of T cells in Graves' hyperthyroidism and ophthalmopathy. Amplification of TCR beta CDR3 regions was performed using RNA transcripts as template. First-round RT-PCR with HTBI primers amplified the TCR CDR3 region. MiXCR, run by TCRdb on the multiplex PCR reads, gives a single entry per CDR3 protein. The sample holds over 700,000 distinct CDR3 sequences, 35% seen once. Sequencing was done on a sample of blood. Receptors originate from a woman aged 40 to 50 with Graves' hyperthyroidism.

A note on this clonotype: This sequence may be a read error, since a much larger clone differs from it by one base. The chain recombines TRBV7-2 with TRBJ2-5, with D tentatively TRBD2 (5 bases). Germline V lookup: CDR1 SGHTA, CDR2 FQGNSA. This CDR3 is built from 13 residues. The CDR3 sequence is CASSLREGETRYF. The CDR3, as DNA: TGTGCCAGCAGCCTACGAGAGGGAGAGACCCGGTACTTC.

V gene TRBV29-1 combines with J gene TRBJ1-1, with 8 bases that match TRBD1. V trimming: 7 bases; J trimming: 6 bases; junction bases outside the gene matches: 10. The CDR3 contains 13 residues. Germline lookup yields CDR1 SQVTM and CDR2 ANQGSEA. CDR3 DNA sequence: TGCAGCGCCCTGGGACAGGATAAGTCTGAAGCTTTCTTT. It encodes CSALGQDKSEAFF.

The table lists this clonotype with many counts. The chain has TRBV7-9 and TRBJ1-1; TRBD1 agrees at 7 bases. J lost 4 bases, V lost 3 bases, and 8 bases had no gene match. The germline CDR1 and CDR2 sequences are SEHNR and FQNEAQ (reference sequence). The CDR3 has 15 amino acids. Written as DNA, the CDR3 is TGTGCCAGCAGCTTCCCGGGGACAGCAATCACTGAAGCTTTCTTT. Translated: CASSFPGTAITEAFF.

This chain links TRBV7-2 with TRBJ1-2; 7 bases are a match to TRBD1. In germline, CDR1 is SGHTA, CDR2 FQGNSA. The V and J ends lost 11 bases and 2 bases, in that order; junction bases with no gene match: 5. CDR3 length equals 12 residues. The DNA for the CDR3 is TGTGCCGGATCGACAGGGAACTATGGCTACACCTTC. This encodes CAGSTGNYGYTF.

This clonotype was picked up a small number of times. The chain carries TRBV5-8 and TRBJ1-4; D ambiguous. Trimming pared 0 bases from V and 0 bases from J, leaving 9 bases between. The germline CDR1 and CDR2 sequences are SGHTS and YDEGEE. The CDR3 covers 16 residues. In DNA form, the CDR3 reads TGTGCCAGCAGCTTGGGTCACAGTGCAACTAATGAAAAACTGTTTTTT. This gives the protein CASSLGHSATNEKLFF. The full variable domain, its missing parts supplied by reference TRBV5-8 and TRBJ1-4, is EAGVTQSPTHLIKTRGQQATLRCSPISGHTSVYWYQQALGLGLQFLLWYDEGEERNRGNFPPRFSGRQFPNYSSELNVNALELEDSALYLCASSLGHSATNEKLFFGSGTQLSVL.

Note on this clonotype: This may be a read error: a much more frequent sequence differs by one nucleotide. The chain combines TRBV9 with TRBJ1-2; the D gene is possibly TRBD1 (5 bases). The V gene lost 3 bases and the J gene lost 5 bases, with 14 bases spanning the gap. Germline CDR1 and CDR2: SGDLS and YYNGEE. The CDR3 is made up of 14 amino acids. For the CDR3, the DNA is TGTGCCAGCAGCGGCAGGGCATTGGGATATGGCTACACCTTC. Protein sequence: CASSGRALGYGYTF.

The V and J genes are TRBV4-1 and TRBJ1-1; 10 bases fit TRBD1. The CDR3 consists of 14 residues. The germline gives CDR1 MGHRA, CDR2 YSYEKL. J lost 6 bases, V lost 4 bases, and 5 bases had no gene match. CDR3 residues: CASSPGTGVAEAFF. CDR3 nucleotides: TGCGCCAGCAGCCCCGGGACAGGGGTCGCTGAAGCTTTCTTT.

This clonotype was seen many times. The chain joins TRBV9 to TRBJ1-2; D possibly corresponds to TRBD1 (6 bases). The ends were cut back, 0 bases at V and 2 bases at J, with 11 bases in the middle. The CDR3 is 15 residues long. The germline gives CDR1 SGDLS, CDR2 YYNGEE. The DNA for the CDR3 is TGTGCCAGCAGCGTAGCCGGACAGCCGAACTATGGCTACACCTTC. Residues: CASSVAGQPNYGYTF.

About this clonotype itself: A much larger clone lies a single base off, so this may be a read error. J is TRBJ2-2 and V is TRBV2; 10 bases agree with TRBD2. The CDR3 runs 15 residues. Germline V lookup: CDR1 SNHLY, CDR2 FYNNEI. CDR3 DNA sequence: TGTGCCAGCAGTGATGGACTAGCGGCTAAACGGGAGCTGCTTTTT. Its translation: CASSDGLAAKRELLF.

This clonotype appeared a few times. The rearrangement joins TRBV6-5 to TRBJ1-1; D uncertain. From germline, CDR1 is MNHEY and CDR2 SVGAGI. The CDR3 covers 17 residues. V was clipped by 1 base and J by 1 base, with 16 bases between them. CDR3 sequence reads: CASSYLSNGRENTEAFF. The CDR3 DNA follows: TGTGCCAGCAGTTACTTATCCAATGGGCGCGAGAACACTGAAGCTTTCTTT.

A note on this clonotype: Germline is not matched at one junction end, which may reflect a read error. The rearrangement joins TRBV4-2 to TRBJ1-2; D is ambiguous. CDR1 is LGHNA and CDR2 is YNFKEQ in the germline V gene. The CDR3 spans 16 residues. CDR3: CASSQELGLSNCGYTF. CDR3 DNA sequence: TGTGCCAGCAGCCAAGAGTTAGGACTTTCTAACTGTGGCTACACCTTC.

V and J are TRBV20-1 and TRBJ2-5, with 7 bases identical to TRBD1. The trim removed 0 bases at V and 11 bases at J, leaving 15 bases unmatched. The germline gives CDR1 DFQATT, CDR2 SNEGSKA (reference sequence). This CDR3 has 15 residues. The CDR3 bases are TGCAGTGCTAGAGAGAAGGGTTCGGGGACAGATACGCAGTACTTC. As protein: CSAREKGSGTDTQYF.

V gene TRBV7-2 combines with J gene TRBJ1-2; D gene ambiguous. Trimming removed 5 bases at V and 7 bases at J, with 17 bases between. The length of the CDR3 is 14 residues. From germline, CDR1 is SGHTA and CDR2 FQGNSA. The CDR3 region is CASSPPYATSGYTF. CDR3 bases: TGTGCCAGCAGCCCCCCCTATGCGACCTCTGGCTACACCTTC.

CDR3 DNA: TGCGCCAGCAGCCAAGTTCGGGGGGCGCGGACTGAAGCTTTCTTT. Its translation: CASSQVRGARTEAFF. The chain has TRBV4-1 and TRBJ1-1, with a weak D call TRBD1 (6 bases). The CDR3 has 15 residues. The germline gives CDR1 MGHRA, CDR2 YSYEKL. V lost 1 base and J lost 5, with 14 bases in between.

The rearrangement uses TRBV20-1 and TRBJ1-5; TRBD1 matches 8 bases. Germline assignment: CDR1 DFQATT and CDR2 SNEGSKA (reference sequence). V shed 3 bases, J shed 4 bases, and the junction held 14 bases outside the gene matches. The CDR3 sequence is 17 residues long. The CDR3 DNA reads TGCAGTGCTAGGGATTATTTAAAGACAGGGGAGAATCAGCCCCAGCATTTT. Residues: CSARDYLKTGENQPQHF.

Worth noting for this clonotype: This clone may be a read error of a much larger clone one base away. The CDR3 sequence is CASSLGETGGLFF. In DNA, the CDR3 is TGCGCCAGCAGCTTAGGTGAAACCGGGGGGCTGTTTTTT. The chain recombines TRBV5-1 with TRBJ2-2; D perhaps matches TRBD2 (6 bases). The germline gives CDR1 SGHRS, CDR2 YFSETQ. This CDR3 has 13 amino acids.

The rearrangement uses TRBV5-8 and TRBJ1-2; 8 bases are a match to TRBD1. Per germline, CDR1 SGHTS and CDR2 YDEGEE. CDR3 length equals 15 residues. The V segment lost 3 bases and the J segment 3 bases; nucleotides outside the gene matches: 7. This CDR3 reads CASSYRGWLYYGYTF. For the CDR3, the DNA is TGTGCCAGCAGCTACAGGGGGTGGTTATACTATGGCTACACCTTC.

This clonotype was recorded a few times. The CDR3 coding sequence is TGTGCCAGCAGTTACTCTGAGGTCCTTGTGGACTATGGCTACACCTTC. Its translation is CASSYSEVLVDYGYTF. The chain has TRBV6-5 and TRBJ1-2; D is uncertain. V lost 0 bases and J 3 bases, leaving 14 bases between the germline ends. The CDR3 covers 16 residues. Germline V gene data show CDR1 as MNHEY and CDR2 as SVGAGI.

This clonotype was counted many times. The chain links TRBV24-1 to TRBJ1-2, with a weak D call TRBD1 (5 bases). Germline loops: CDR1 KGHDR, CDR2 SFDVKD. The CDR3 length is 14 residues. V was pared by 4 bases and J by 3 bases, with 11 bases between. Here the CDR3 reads CATSEPDRYYGYTF. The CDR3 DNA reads TGTGCCACCAGTGAACCAGACAGATACTATGGCTACACCTTC.

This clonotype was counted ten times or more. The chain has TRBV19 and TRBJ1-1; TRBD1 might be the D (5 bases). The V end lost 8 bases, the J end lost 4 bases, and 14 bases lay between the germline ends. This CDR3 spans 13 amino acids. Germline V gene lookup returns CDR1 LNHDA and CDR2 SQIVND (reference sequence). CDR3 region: CASSFGASTEAFF. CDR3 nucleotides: TGTGCCAGTTCTTTCGGGGCGTCCACTGAAGCTTTCTTT.

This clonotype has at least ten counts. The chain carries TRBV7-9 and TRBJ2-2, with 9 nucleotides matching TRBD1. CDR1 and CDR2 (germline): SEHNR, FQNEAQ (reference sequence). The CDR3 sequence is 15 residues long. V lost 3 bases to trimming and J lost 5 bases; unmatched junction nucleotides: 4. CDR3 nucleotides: TGTGCCAGCAGCTTGTCCGGGACAGGGACCGGGGAGCTGTTTTTT. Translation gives CASSLSGTGTGELFF.

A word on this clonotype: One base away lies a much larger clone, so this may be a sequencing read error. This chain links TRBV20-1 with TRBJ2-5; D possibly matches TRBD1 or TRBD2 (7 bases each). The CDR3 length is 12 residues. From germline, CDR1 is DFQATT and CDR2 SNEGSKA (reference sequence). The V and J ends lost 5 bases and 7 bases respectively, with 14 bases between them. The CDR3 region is CSAHSGGGTQYF. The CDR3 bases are TGCAGTGCTCATTCAGGGGGGGGGACCCAGTACTTC.

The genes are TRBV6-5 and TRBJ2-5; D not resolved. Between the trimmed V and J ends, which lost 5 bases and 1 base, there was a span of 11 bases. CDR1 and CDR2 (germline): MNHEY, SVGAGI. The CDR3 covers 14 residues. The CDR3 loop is CASSRPSFQETQYF. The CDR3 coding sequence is TGTGCCAGCAGTAGGCCCTCTTTCCAAGAGACCCAGTACTTC.

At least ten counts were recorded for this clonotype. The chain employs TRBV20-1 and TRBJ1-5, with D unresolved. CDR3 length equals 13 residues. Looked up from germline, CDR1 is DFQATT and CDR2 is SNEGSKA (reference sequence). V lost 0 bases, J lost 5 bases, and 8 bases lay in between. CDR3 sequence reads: CSARDEGDQPQHF. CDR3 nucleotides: TGCAGTGCTAGAGATGAGGGAGATCAGCCCCAGCATTTT.

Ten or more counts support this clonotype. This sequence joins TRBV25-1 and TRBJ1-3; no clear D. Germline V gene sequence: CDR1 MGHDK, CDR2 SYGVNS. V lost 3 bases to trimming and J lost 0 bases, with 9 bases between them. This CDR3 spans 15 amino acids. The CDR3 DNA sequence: TGTGCCAGCAGTGATTTCGCGTTCTCTGGAAACACCATATATTTT. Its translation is CASSDFAFSGNTIYF. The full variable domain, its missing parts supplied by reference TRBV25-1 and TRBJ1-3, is EADIYQTPRYLVIGTGKKITLECSQTMGHDKMYWYQQDPGMELHLIHYSYGVNSTEKGDLSSESTVSRIRTEHFPLTLESARPSHTSQYLCASSDFAFSGNTIYFGEGSWLTVV.